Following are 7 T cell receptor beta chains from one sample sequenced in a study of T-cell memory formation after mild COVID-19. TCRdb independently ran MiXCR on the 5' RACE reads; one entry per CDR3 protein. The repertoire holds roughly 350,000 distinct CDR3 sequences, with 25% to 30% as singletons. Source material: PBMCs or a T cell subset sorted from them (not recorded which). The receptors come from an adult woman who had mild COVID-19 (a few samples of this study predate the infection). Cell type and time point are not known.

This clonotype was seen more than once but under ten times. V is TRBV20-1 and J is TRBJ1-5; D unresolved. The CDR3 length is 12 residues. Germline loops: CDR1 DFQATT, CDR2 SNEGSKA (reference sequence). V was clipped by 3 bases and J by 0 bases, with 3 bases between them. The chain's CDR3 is CSASNSNQPQHF. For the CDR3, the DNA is TGCAGTGCTAGTAATAGCAATCAGCCCCAGCATTTT.

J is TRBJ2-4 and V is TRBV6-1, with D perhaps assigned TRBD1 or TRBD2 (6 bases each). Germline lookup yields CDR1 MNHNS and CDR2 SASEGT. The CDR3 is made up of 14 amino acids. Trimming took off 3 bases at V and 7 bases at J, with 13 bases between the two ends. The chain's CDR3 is CASSEGGLGNIQYF. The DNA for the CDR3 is TGTGCCAGCAGTGAGGGGGGCCTCGGGAACATTCAGTACTTC.

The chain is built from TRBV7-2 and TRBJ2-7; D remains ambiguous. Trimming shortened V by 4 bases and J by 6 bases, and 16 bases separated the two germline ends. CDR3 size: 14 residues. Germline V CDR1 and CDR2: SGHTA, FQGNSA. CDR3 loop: CASSSLNFETEQYF. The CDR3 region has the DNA TGTGCCAGCAGCTCGTTAAACTTTGAGACCGAGCAGTACTTC.

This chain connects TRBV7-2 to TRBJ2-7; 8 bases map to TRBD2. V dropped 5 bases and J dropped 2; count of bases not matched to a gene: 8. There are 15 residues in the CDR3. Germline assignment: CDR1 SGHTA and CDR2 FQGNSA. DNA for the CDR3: TGTGCCAGCAGCCTGGGACTAGAGGTTACCTACGAGCAGTACTTC. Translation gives CASSLGLEVTYEQYF.

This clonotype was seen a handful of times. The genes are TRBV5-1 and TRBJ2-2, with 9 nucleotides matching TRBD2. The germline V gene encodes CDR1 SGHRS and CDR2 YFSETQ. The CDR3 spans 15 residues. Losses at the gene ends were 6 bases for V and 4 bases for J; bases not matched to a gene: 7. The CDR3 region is CASNLAGPRTGELFF. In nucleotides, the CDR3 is TGCGCCAGCAACCTAGCGGGGCCACGCACCGGGGAGCTGTTTTTT. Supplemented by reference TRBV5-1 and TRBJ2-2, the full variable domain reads KAGVTQTPRYLIKTRGQQVTLSCSPISGHRSVSWYQQTPGQGLQFLFEYFSETQRNKGNFPGRFSGRQFSNSRSEMNVSTLELGDSALYLCASNLAGPRTGELFFGEGSRLTVL.

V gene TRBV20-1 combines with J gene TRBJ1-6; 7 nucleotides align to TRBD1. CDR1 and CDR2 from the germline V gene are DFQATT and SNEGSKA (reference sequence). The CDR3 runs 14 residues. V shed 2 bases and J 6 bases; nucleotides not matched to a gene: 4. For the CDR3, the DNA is TGCAGTGCTAGAAAGGGGGCGAGTAATTCACCCCTCCACTTT. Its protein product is CSARKGASNSPLHF.

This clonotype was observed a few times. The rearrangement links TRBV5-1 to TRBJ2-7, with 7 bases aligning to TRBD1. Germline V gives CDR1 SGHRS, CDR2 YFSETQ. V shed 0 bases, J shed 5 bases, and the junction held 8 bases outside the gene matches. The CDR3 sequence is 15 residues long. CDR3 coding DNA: TGCGCCAGCAGCTTGGCGGGCAGGGGGATCGACGAGCAGTACTTC. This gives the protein CASSLAGRGIDEQYF.